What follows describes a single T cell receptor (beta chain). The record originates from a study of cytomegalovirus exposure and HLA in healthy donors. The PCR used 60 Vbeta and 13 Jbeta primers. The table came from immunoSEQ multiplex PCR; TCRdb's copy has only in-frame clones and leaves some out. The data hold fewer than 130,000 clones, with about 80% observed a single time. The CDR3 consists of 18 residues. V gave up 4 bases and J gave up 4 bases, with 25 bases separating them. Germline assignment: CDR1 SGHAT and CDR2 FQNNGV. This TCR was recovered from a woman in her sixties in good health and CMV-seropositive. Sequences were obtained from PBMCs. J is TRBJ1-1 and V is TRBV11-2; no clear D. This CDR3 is CASSYRRRGRPGVTEAFF. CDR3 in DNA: TGTGCCAGCAGCTACCGCCGCCGAGGGCGCCCTGGAGTCACTGAAGCTTTCTTT.